This note documents a single T cell receptor beta chain sequence. The record originates from a study of blood T cell repertoires in COVID-19. Overall study context: In each case, the material was cDNA or gDNA derived from T cells, B-cell-depleted T cells, or PBMCs.

In the study's own analysis: Amplification with reference gene primers provided the estimates of nucleated cell counts. Some clones are missing from TCRdb's copy, which holds only in-frame ones; the method was immunoSEQ multiplex PCR. That table furnishes V, J and clone size, whereas the DNA furnished D and trimming. The sample lists around 78,000 clones, about 89% seen once, with around 1.2% in the top ten. CDR3 length: 16 residues. The V and J ends lost 8 bases and 3 bases respectively, with 20 bases between them. Per the germline V gene, CDR1 is MNHEY and CDR2 is SMNVEV (reference sequence). The clonotype was recovered from a woman aged 50 to 60 with acute COVID-19. The sequenced sample was PBMCs or T cells enriched from blood (not recorded which). V and J are TRBV27 and TRBJ2-1; possible D gene TRBD1, 6 bases. The CDR3 is CASLMMGRGYYNEQFF. The CDR3, as DNA: TGTGCCAGCCTGATGATGGGCAGGGGATACTACAATGAGCAGTTCTTC.